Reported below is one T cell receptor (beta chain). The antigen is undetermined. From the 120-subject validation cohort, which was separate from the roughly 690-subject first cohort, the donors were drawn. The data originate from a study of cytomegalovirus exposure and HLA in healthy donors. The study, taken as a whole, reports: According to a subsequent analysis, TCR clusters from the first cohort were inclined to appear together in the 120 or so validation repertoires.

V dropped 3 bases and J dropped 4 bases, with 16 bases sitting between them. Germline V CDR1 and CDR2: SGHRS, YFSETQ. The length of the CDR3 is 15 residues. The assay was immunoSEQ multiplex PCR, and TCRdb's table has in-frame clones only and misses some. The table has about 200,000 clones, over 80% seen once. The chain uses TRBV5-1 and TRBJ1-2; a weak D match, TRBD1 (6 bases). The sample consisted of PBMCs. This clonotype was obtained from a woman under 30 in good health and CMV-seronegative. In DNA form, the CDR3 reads TGCGCCAGCAGCTCCCCCGAGGGGGGAGGCTATGGCTACACCTTC. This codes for CASSSPEGGGYGYTF. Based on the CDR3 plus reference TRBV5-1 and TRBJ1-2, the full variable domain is KAGVTQTPRYLIKTRGQQVTLSCSPISGHRSVSWYQQTPGQGLQFLFEYFSETQRNKGNFPGRFSGRQFSNSRSEMNVSTLELGDSALYLCASSSPEGGGYGYTFGSGTRLTVV.